A single TCR beta chain is shown here with its context. This CDR3 is 15 amino acids long. Per the germline V gene, CDR1 is PRHDT and CDR2 is FYEKMQ (reference sequence). The ends were cut back, 4 bases at V and 4 bases at J, with 14 bases in the middle. These data are taken from a study of T cell changes during pregnancy in multiple sclerosis. Sequenced by immunoSEQ multiplex PCR; TCRdb stores in-frame clones only, minus some. The table records some 29,000 clones, 75% to 95% of them present only once. The J gene is TRBJ1-5, the V gene TRBV13, with TRBD1 as a possible D gene (5 bases). The sequence was obtained from a female donor in good health, enrolled as a control in a pregnancy study. Here the sequenced sample was CD8+ T cells from peripheral blood mononuclear cells, taken in the second trimester of pregnancy. CDR3 region: CASSSRLTDNQPQHF. The CDR3 bases are TGTGCCAGCAGCTCCCGATTGACAGATAATCAGCCCCAGCATTTT.